This paragraph covers one TCR beta chain sequence. Its target is not known. This sample was taken from a study of graft-versus-host responses after intestinal transplantation. CDR3 length equals 13 residues. V lost 2 bases to trimming and J lost 7 bases, with 9 bases between them. CDR1 is SGDLS and CDR2 is YYNGEE in the germline V gene. Profiled with immunoSEQ multiplex PCR; TCRdb holds only in-frame clones, not every one. This table holds 85,000 to 100,000 clones, roughly 90% found once. The source was unstimulated CD4+ T cells sorted from spleen or lymph node cells, collected before intestinal transplant. The source of this sequence is a human donor who received an intestinal transplant. V gene TRBV9 combines with J gene TRBJ2-2; D is uncertain. CDR3 sequence reads: CASSVRFGGELFF. The CDR3 bases are TGTGCCAGCAGCGTCCGTTTCGGCGGGGAGCTGTTTTTT.